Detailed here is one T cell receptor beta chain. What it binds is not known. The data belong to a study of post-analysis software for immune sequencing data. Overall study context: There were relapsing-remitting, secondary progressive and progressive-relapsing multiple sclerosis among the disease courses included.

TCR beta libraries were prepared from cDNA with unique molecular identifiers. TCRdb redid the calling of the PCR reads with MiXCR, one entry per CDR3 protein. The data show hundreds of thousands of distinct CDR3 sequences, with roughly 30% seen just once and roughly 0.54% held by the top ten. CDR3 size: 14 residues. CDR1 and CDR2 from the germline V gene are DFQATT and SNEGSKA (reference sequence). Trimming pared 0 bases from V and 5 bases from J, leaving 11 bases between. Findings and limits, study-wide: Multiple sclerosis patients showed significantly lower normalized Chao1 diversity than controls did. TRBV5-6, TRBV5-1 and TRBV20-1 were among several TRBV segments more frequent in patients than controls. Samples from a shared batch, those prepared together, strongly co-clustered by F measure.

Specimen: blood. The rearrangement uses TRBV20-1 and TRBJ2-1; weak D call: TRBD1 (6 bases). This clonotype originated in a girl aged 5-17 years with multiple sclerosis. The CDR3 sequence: CSAREIGQNNEQFF. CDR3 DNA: TGCAGTGCTAGAGAGATCGGACAGAACAATGAGCAGTTCTTC.